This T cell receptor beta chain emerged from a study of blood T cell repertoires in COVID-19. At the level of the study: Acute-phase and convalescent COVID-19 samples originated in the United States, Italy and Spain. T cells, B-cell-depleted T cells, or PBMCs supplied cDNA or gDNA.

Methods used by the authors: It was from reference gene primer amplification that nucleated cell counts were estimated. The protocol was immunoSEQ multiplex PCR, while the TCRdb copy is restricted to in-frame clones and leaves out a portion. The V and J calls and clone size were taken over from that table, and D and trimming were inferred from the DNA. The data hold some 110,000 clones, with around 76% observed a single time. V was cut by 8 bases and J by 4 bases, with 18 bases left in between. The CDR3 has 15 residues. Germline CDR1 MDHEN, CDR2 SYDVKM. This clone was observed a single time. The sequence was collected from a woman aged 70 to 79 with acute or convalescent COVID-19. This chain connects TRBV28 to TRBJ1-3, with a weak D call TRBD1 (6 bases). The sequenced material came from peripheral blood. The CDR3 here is CASGLPGQQGNTIYF. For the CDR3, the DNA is TGTGCCAGCGGGTTGCCGGGACAACAAGGAAACACCATATATTTT.